A single sample gave rise to the 14 T cell receptor beta chains below, sequenced in a study of T cells in Graves' hyperthyroidism and ophthalmopathy. TCR beta CDR3 region amplification was performed from RNA transcripts. First-round RT-PCR of the TCR CDR3 relied on the HTBI primer set. TCRdb reprocessed the multiplex PCR reads via MiXCR and lists one record per CDR3 protein. The data hold around 600,000 distinct CDR3 sequences, with approximately 15% observed a single time. The source material was blood. These TCRs come from a woman under 30 with Graves' ophthalmopathy.

This clonotype was recorded at least ten times. The V call is TRBV7-4, the J call TRBJ1-6; D perhaps matches TRBD1 (5 bases). This CDR3 is 16 amino acids long. CDR1 and CDR2 (germline): SGHVT, SQSDAQ. Trimming removed 7 bases from V and 3 bases from J, with 16 bases in between. The CDR3 loop is CASTFQGRFYNSPLHF. DNA of the CDR3: TGTGCCAGCACGTTCCAGGGCAGGTTCTATAATTCACCCCTCCACTTT.

This clonotype was observed a handful of times. The genes are TRBV9 and TRBJ2-7; 10 nucleotides agree with TRBD2. J lost 4 bases, V lost 1 base, and 5 bases had no gene match. The CDR3 sequence is 15 residues long. The germline V gene encodes CDR1 SGDLS and CDR2 YYNGEE. The CDR3 protein is CASSVTGTSDYEQYF. CDR3 coding DNA: TGTGCCAGCAGCGTAACCGGGACTAGCGATTACGAGCAGTACTTC.

This clonotype was seen repeatedly, ten times or more. This chain connects TRBV20-1 to TRBJ2-7; the D gene is possibly TRBD1 (6 bases). The CDR3 extends over 12 amino acids. The V end lost 3 bases, the J end lost 5 bases, and 11 bases lay between the germline ends. The germline V gene has CDR1 DFQATT and CDR2 SNEGSKA (reference sequence). The CDR3 DNA sequence: TGCAGTGCTAGTCGCAGGGGTGACGAGCAGTACTTC. Translating it yields CSASRRGDEQYF.

This clonotype was counted many times. This sequence joins TRBV7-3 and TRBJ1-1; TRBD1 is a possible D gene (6 bases). Trimming removed 5 bases at V and 6 bases at J, with 19 bases between. The CDR3 runs 15 residues. CDR1 is SGHTA and CDR2 is FQGTGA in the germline V gene. The CDR3 DNA reads TGTGCCAGCAGCAAATTACCGGGGGCAGGGTCTGAAGCTTTCTTT. It encodes CASSKLPGAGSEAFF.

This clonotype was recorded many times. The V gene is TRBV20-1, the J gene TRBJ2-7, with unresolved D. V was cut by 6 bases and J by 0 bases, with 15 bases left in between. Germline CDR1 and CDR2: DFQATT and SNEGSKA (reference sequence). The CDR3 contains 14 residues. CDR3 bases: TGCAGTGCGCTGGGGTCGCCAGGCTCCTACGAGCAGTACTTC. It yields the protein CSALGSPGSYEQYF.

This clonotype was counted many times. The V call is TRBV4-2, the J call TRBJ2-1; D might be TRBD1 or TRBD2, each matching 5 bases. This CDR3 has 14 residues. Trimming shortened V by 0 bases and J by 9 bases, and 12 bases separated the two germline ends. From germline, CDR1 is LGHNA and CDR2 YNFKEQ. The CDR3: CASSQDLGTSEQFF. DNA of the CDR3: TGTGCCAGCAGCCAAGATCTGGGGACGAGTGAGCAGTTCTTC.

The chain has TRBV13 and TRBJ1-6; D uncertain. Germline CDR1 and CDR2: PRHDT and FYEKMQ (reference sequence). V was cut by 5 bases and J by 10 bases, with 12 bases left in between. This CDR3 has 13 amino acids. The CDR3 DNA follows: TGTGCCAGCAGCCTTTCTGAAGGATCACCCCTCCACTTT. It specifies CASSLSEGSPLHF.

There are a few counts of this clonotype. The gene calls are TRBV6-1 and TRBJ2-2; 10 positions agree with TRBD1. Germline values: CDR1 MNHNS, CDR2 SASEGT. V lost 6 bases to trimming and J lost 1 base; unmatched junction nucleotides: 2. The length of the CDR3 is 15 residues. The CDR3 DNA reads as TGTGCCAGCAGACGGGACAGGGGGAACACCGGGGAGCTGTTTTTT. Translating it yields CASRRDRGNTGELFF.

This clonotype was counted many times. This chain joins TRBV11-2 and TRBJ2-1; D perhaps matches TRBD2 (6 bases). The V gene lost 1 base and the J gene lost 0 bases, with 13 bases spanning the gap. Germline CDR1 reads SGHAT; CDR2 reads FQNNGV. The CDR3 sequence is 17 residues long. CDR3 bases: TGTGCCAGCAGCTTAGTTCTACGGGGAGGCTCCTACAATGAGCAGTTCTTC. Amino acids: CASSLVLRGGSYNEQFF.

Worth noting for this clonotype: This clone may be a read error of a much larger clone one base away. The genes are TRBV20-1 and TRBJ1-2; D remains ambiguous. The CDR3 runs 12 residues. The V gene's germline CDR1 is DFQATT and CDR2 SNEGSKA (reference sequence). V gave up 1 base and J gave up 8 bases, with 11 bases separating them. The DNA of the CDR3 is TGCAGTGCTAGAGGCCAAGGCCGGGGCTACACCTTC. It translates to CSARGQGRGYTF.

This clonotype has a count of ten or more. The genes are TRBV12-3 or TRBV12-4 and TRBJ1-2; unclear D gene. V shed 0 bases and J shed 6 bases, with 11 bases lying between them. The CDR3 is 14 amino acids. The DNA of the CDR3 is TGTGCCAGCAGTTTAGCCGGTAGGGTCCATGGCTACACCTTC. It specifies CASSLAGRVHGYTF.

There are a few counts of this clonotype. At one end, the junction sequence differs from germline, possibly due to a read error. The rearrangement joins TRBV12-3 or TRBV12-4 to TRBJ2-5, with 10 bases matching TRBD2. The CDR3 has 18 amino acids. The CDR3, as DNA: TGTGCCAGCAATTTAGCGCGCCTAGCGGGAGAGTACCAAGAGACCCAGTACTTC. It is translated as CASNLARLAGEYQETQYF.

J is TRBJ1-3 and V is TRBV6-2 or TRBV6-3; maybe TRBD1 (5 bases). CDR3 size: 13 residues. Per the germline V gene, CDR1 is MNHEY and CDR2 is SVGEGT. Trimming stripped 8 bases from V and 0 bases from J, with 8 bases between. The CDR3, as DNA: TGTGCCAGCCAGGGATTCTCTGGAAACACCATATATTTT. Translation: CASQGFSGNTIYF.

V and J are TRBV6-2 or TRBV6-3 and TRBJ2-1; 9 bases are a match to TRBD2. CDR1 and CDR2 from the germline V gene are MNHEY and SVGEGT. This CDR3 spans 14 amino acids. CDR3 nucleotides: TGTACCACCCTCCCGGGACTAGCATCGGGTGAGCAGTTCTTC. It translates to CTTLPGLASGEQFF.